Here is one TCR beta chain with its context. The antigen is undetermined. Germline values: CDR1 SQVTM, CDR2 ANQGSEA. The CDR3 covers 16 residues. Trimming cost V 0 bases and J 3 bases; bases outside gene matches: 10. Unique molecular identifiers featured in each of the TCR beta cDNA libraries. TCRdb analysed the PCR reads with MiXCR anew, one entry per CDR3 protein. The top ten hold more than 1.5% of the sample, which has hundreds of thousands of distinct CDR3 sequences, roughly 45% seen once. This sample stems from a study of post-analysis software for immune sequencing data. Study summary: Relapsing-remitting, secondary progressive and progressive-relapsing forms of multiple sclerosis all featured among disease courses. Study-level findings and limits: Comparison of patients with controls showed about 5 TRBV segments more frequent in patients, TRBV5-6, TRBV5-1 and TRBV20-1 among them.

The source of this sequence is a girl aged 10-17 years with multiple sclerosis. Sequenced sample: blood. V and J are TRBV29-1 and TRBJ2-7; TRBD2 aligns across 8 bases. The CDR3 coding sequence is TGCAGCGTTGAAGATTCTCTCGGACTAGCAGACTACGAGCAGTACTTC. Protein sequence: CSVEDSLGLADYEQYF.